The 27 T cell receptor beta chains in this list originate from one sample, sequenced in a study of T cells in women clearing cervical HPV infection. Measured with immunoSEQ multiplex PCR; TCRdb has only the in-frame clones, and not every one. The sample includes 36,000 or so clones. Sequencing input: blood buffy coat. The receptors here all came from a woman between 18 and 69 years old with a cervical HPV16 infection that either progressed to CIN3+ or cleared (not recorded which).

Concerning this clone itself: The sequenced fragment ends 3 residues before the CDR3 boundary, so the rest is inferred from the germline J gene. The rearrangement links TRBV2 to TRBJ2-7, with 9 bases that match TRBD2. The CDR3 runs 14 residues. Unmatched junction bases numbered 5, after V lost 4 bases and J lost 4 bases. Per the germline V gene, CDR1 is SNHLY and CDR2 is FYNNEI. Partial CDR3 DNA: TGTGCCAGCAGTGCAGCGGGGGGTAGGTACGAG. Translated: CASSAAGGRYE. The whole CDR3 sequence is CASSAAGGRYEQYF. Full variable domain (rest looked up from reference TRBV2 and TRBJ2-7): EPEVTQTPSHQVTQMGQEVILRCVPISNHLYFYWYRQILGQKVEFLVSFYNNEISEKSEIFDDQFSVERPDGSNFTLKIRSTKLEDSAMYFCASSAAGGRYEQYFGPGTRLTVT.

A note on this clone: The CDR3 is cut off 3 residues early in the read; its end comes from the germline J gene. The chain links TRBV20-1 to TRBJ2-7, with 12 bases aligning to TRBD2. The junction had 3 bases not matched to a gene; V was cut back by 1 base and J by 2 bases. Germline V gene sequence: CDR1 DFQATT, CDR2 SNEGSKA (reference sequence). This CDR3 contains 15 residues. The chain's CDR3 is CSARALAGGTYEQYF. Partial CDR3 DNA: TGCAGTGCTAGAGCCCTAGCGGGGGGGACCTACGAG.

As for this clone: The CDR3 goes on 3 residues after the read ends, and that part is filled in from the germline J gene. The rearrangement joins TRBV7-9 to TRBJ1-2; 7 nucleotides match TRBD1. This CDR3 comprises 13 residues. Germline CDR1 reads SEHNR; CDR2 reads FQNEAQ (reference sequence). Incomplete CDR3 DNA: TGTGCCAGCAGCTTAGAACAGGGGCGCGAC. Its translation: CASSLEQGRD. The entire CDR3 is CASSLEQGRDYTF.

As to this clone: Read sequence stops 3 residues before the CDR3 end, and the germline J gene provides the missing end. The chain carries TRBV5-1 and TRBJ2-1; TRBD2 matches at 9 bases. Germline CDR1 is SGHRS and CDR2 is YFSETQ. The J segment lost 9 bases and the V segment lost 0 bases, leaving 7 bases of the junction unmatched. The CDR3 length is 15 residues. The sequenced part of the CDR3 DNA is TGCGCCAGCAGCTTGGTCCCTAGCGGGGAGGGTGAG. This codes for CASSLVPSGEGE. The whole CDR3 region reads CASSLVPSGEGEQFF.

CDR3 residues: CASSSDRTPKQPYNSPLFF. The sequenced CDR3 bases are TGCGCCAGCAGCTCCGACAGGACTCCTAAGCAACCCTATAATTCACCG. The chain couples TRBV5-1 to TRBJ2-2; maybe TRBD1 (6 bases). Sequencing ends 3 residues short of the CDR3 end; the germline J gene provides the rest. CDR3 length: 19 residues. The germline CDR1 and CDR2 sequences are SGHRS and YFSETQ.

Concerning this clone itself: The missing CDR3 end, 3 residues past where the read stops, is filled in from the germline J gene. This chain connects TRBV2 to TRBJ2-1; the match to TRBD2 covers 12 bases. After removal of 5 bases from V and 2 bases from J, the junction contained 1 base not matched to a gene. Germline V gene data show CDR1 as SNHLY and CDR2 as FYNNEI. The CDR3 contains 15 residues. This CDR3 is CASSSSGGAYNEQFF. CDR3 DNA (partial): TGTGCCAGCAGTTCTAGCGGGGGGGCCTACAATGAG.

About this clone itself: Read data end 3 residues before the CDR3 end; the end is taken from the germline J gene. This rearrangement joins TRBV10-3 to TRBJ2-7; D unclear. Deletions cut 3 bases from V and 3 bases from J, with 6 bases between. Germline values: CDR1 ENHRY, CDR2 SYGVKD. The CDR3 runs 12 residues. The CDR3 spells CAISEGDYEQYF. The CDR3 DNA, read in part, is TGTGCCATCAGTGAAGGTGACTACGAG.

Remarks on this clone: The read halts 3 residues ahead of the CDR3 end, with the missing end drawn from the germline J gene. This chain uses TRBV28 with TRBJ2-5, with 8 bases identical to TRBD1. V shed 2 bases and J 5 bases; nucleotides not matched to a gene: 7. This CDR3 has 15 amino acids. CDR1 and CDR2 (germline): MDHEN, SYDVKM. The sequenced CDR3 bases are TGTGCCAGCAGTTTACCTAACAGGGGGACGGAGACC. This sequence encodes CASSLPNRGTET. The CDR3 reads in full as CASSLPNRGTETQYF.

The CDR3 DNA, read in part, is TGTGCCAGCAGCTTTTCAGGGGGGCGCTCCTACAATGAG. Residues: CASSFSGGRSYNE. The whole CDR3 region reads CASSFSGGRSYNEQFF. The J gene is TRBJ2-1, the V gene TRBV5-4; D possibly corresponds to TRBD1 (7 bases). The CDR3 end falls 3 residues outside the read, so it is completed with the germline J gene. The CDR3 is made up of 16 amino acids. Germline V CDR1 and CDR2: SGHNT, YYREEE (reference sequence). The V gene lost 2 bases and the J gene lost 0 bases, with 12 bases spanning the gap.

A word on this clone: The sequence runs out 3 residues before the end of the CDR3; the remainder is reconstructed from the germline J gene. This chain uses TRBV7-2 with TRBJ2-7; D unresolved. V shed 6 bases and J shed 4 bases, with 13 bases lying between them. The CDR3 length is 13 residues. CDR1 is SGHTA and CDR2 is FQGNSA in the germline V gene. CDR3 bases read: TGTGCCAGCAGTAGACCGAGCGAGTACGAG. Encoded protein: CASSRPSEYE. The whole CDR3 sequence reads CASSRPSEYEQYF.

Of note for this clone: The read ends 3 residues shy of where the CDR3 ends; the end is completed using the germline J gene. The chain is built from TRBV7-6 and TRBJ2-1, with 13 bases aligning to TRBD2. The CDR3 has 15 amino acids. V shed 5 bases, J shed 5 bases, and the junction held 3 bases outside the gene matches. Germline CDR1 is SGHVS and CDR2 is FNYEAQ. Partial CDR3 DNA: TGTGCCAGCAGCCCCGGGACTAGCGGGGACAATGAG. It codes for CASSPGTSGDNE. The entire CDR3 reads CASSPGTSGDNEQFF.

Regarding this clone: The read terminates 3 residues before the CDR3 end, so the remaining end is supplied by the germline J gene. This chain uses TRBV2 with TRBJ2-5, with 7 bases lining up with TRBD2. The CDR3 is 15 amino acids. Germline CDR1 SNHLY, CDR2 FYNNEI. V shed 6 bases and J 1 base; nucleotides not matched to a gene: 8. The CDR3 reads CASRVGGTTQETQYF. The CDR3 DNA, read in part, is TGTGCCAGCAGAGTAGGAGGGACTACCCAAGAGACC. The complete variable domain, with remaining parts taken from reference TRBV2 and TRBJ2-5, reads EPEVTQTPSHQVTQMGQEVILRCVPISNHLYFYWYRQILGQKVEFLVSFYNNEISEKSEIFDDQFSVERPDGSNFTLKIRSTKLEDSAMYFCASRVGGTTQETQYFGPGTRLLVL.

Incomplete CDR3 DNA: TGTGCCAGCAGCTTAGGAGGGGTGCAAGAGACC. Translating it yields CASSLGGVQET. The full-length CDR3 reads as CASSLGGVQETQYF. V is TRBV7-2 and J is TRBJ2-5; D tentatively reads TRBD1 or TRBD2 (5 bases each). The read comes to an end 3 residues before the CDR3 does, leaving the germline J gene to fill in the end. Germline values: CDR1 SGHTA, CDR2 FQGNSA. Trimming removed 1 base at V and 2 bases at J, with 8 bases between. This CDR3 has 14 residues.

Worth noting for this clone: The read is 3 residues too short to cover the CDR3 end, so that end is filled in from the germline J gene. The genes are TRBV20-1 and TRBJ2-5, with 8 bases that match TRBD2. Germline CDR1 reads DFQATT; CDR2 reads SNEGSKA (reference sequence). Trimming removed 1 base from V and 5 bases from J; junction bases left unmatched: 9. The CDR3 has 15 residues. The sequenced CDR3 bases are TGCAGTGCTAGAGTAGGCGGGGGGCGCATGGAGACC. Translating it yields CSARVGGGRMET. The full CDR3 is CSARVGGGRMETQYF.

Regarding this clone: The read ends 3 residues shy of where the CDR3 ends; the end is completed using the germline J gene. The chain links TRBV7-3 to TRBJ1-4, with TRBD1 identical over 8 bases. The CDR3 has 17 amino acids. Germline V CDR1 and CDR2: SGHTA, FQGTGA. CDR3: CASSLGQGGGGANVLFF. CDR3 bases read: TGTGCCAGCAGCTTAGGACAGGGTGGTGGAGGGGCCAACGTA.

In regard to this clone: The read falls 3 residues short of the CDR3 end, and the missing part is taken from the germline J gene. The rearrangement uses TRBV14 and TRBJ2-4; 14 bases map to TRBD2. Germline-derived CDR1 and CDR2 are SGHDN and FVKESK. There are 16 residues in the CDR3. The CDR3: CASSPPTSGGALFQYF. The DNA read from the CDR3 is TGTGCCAGCAGCCCCCCGACTAGCGGGGGGGCCCTTTTT.

For this clone: The DNA ends 3 residues before the CDR3 does, and the rest of the CDR3 is filled in from the germline J gene. The gene calls are TRBV12-3 or TRBV12-4 and TRBJ1-1; 10 nucleotides match TRBD1. V trimming: 5 bases; J trimming: 4 bases; junction bases outside the gene matches: 7. The CDR3 is made up of 15 amino acids. The covered CDR3 bases are TGTGCCAGCAGTCCTCGACAGGGGGCTCGCACTGAA. Protein sequence: CASSPRQGARTE. The whole CDR3 protein is CASSPRQGARTEAFF.

A note on this clone: From the germline J gene comes the end of the CDR3, since the read stops 3 residues before it. The chain joins TRBV6-1 to TRBJ1-2; D remains unclear. The CDR3 runs to 11 residues. The V gene's germline CDR1 is MNHNS and CDR2 SASEGT. Incomplete CDR3 DNA: TGTGCCAGCAGTGTACACTACGAC. It translates to CASSVHYD. In full, the CDR3 reads CASSVHYDYTF.

About this clone: Coverage ceases 3 residues before the CDR3 finishes, and the germline J gene fills in the end. The chain has TRBV6-1 and TRBJ1-2; D is ambiguous. The CDR3 runs to 14 residues. Looked up from germline, CDR1 is MNHNS and CDR2 is SASEGT. Partial CDR3 DNA: TGTGCCAGCAGTGCCGACTTGACTGCCTACGAC. It is translated as CASSADLTAYD. The CDR3, in full, reads CASSADLTAYDYTF.

For this clone: The junction and the germline gene differ at one end; a read error may be behind it. The read ends 3 residues shy of where the CDR3 ends; the end is completed using the germline J gene. This chain links TRBV19 with TRBJ2-2; tentatively, D is TRBD1 (5 bases). This CDR3 region has 15 residues. Germline V CDR1 and CDR2: LNHDA, SQIVND (reference sequence). CDR3 protein: CASRIGAGSEGELFF. The sequenced CDR3 bases are TGTGCCAGTAGGATAGGGGCAGGGTCCGAGGGGGAG.

On this clone: The read terminates 3 residues before the CDR3 end, so the remaining end is supplied by the germline J gene. The chain employs TRBV10-3 and TRBJ2-5; the D call may be TRBD1 or TRBD2 (7 bases each). The CDR3 extends over 16 amino acids. Trimming removed 2 bases from V and 1 base from J, with 14 bases in between. Germline CDR1 reads ENHRY; CDR2 reads SYGVKD. Here the CDR3 reads CAISETKRDSQETQYF. Incomplete CDR3 DNA: TGTGCCATCAGTGAGACCAAGCGGGACAGCCAAGAGACC.

On this clone itself: The read is 3 residues too short to cover the CDR3 end, so that end is filled in from the germline J gene. V usage is TRBV2 and J usage is TRBJ2-3, with 9 bases fitting TRBD2. Germline V gives CDR1 SNHLY, CDR2 FYNNEI. This CDR3 has 16 residues. CDR3 region: CASSTEGGGAFKTQYF. The DNA read from the CDR3 is TGTGCCAGCAGTACGGAGGGCGGGGGGGCGTTTAAGACG.

CDR3 DNA, as far as it was read: TGTGCCAGCAGTTCAGGGGTCAGTGGAAACACC. It is translated as CASSSGVSGNT. The CDR3 reads in full as CASSSGVSGNTIYF. The chain links TRBV28 to TRBJ1-3; maybe TRBD1 (6 bases). The CDR3 is cut off 3 residues early in the read; its end comes from the germline J gene. Germline CDR1 reads MDHEN; CDR2 reads SYDVKM. Trimming pared 4 bases from V and 3 bases from J, leaving 10 bases between. CDR3 length: 14 amino acids.

On this clone: The missing CDR3 end, 3 residues past where the read stops, is filled in from the germline J gene. V and J are TRBV7-9 and TRBJ2-7; 7 positions match TRBD1. This CDR3 has 12 residues. V trimming: 8 bases; J trimming: 6 bases; junction bases outside the gene matches: 7. Germline CDR1 is SEHNR and CDR2 is FQNEAQ (reference sequence). CDR3: CASFRQGGEQYF. CDR3 DNA (partial): TGTGCCAGCTTCCGACAGGGTGGCGAG.

The sequenced CDR3 bases are TGTGCCAGCAGTGATTGGAGCGGGCCATCCTACGAG. The encoded protein is CASSDWSGPSYE. The entire CDR3 is CASSDWSGPSYEQYF. The chain is built from TRBV2 and TRBJ2-7; D is perhaps TRBD2 (6 bases). The CDR3 end is not reached by the read, which stops 3 residues before it; the germline J gene fills it in. V was pared by 3 bases and J by 1 base, with 13 bases between. Germline CDR1 SNHLY, CDR2 FYNNEI. There are 15 residues in the CDR3. The whole variable domain, filled in from reference TRBV2 and TRBJ2-7, reads EPEVTQTPSHQVTQMGQEVILRCVPISNHLYFYWYRQILGQKVEFLVSFYNNEISEKSEIFDDQFSVERPDGSNFTLKIRSTKLEDSAMYFCASSDWSGPSYEQYFGPGTRLTVT.

As to this clone: Sequencing ends 3 residues short of the CDR3 end; the germline J gene provides the rest. The gene calls are TRBV7-2 and TRBJ1-2; no firm D call. CDR3 length equals 15 residues. The V gene's germline CDR1 is SGHTA and CDR2 FQGNSA. Here the CDR3 reads CASSLGLVSYNDYTF. Incomplete CDR3 DNA: TGTGCCAGCAGCTTAGGACTAGTCTCCTACAATGAC. The complete variable domain, with remaining parts taken from reference TRBV7-2 and TRBJ1-2, reads GAGVSQSPSNKVTEKGKDVELRCDPISGHTALYWYRQSLGQGLEFLIYFQGNSAPDKSGLPSDRFSAERTGGSVSTLTIQRTQQEDSAVYLCASSLGLVSYNDYTFGSGTRLTVV.

To note about this clone: Sequencing ends 3 residues short of the CDR3 end; the germline J gene provides the rest. This rearrangement joins TRBV4-2 to TRBJ2-4; D call uncertain. Germline CDR1 is LGHNA and CDR2 is YNFKEQ. The CDR3 covers 15 residues. The V end was cut by 0 bases, the J end by 0 bases, with 6 bases between. The CDR3 bases that were read are TGTGCCAGCAGCCAAGATCGACTAGCCAAAAACATT. Translated: CASSQDRLAKNI. From start to end, the CDR3 is CASSQDRLAKNIQYF.